This TCR beta chain is from a study of cytomegalovirus exposure and HLA in healthy donors. Study results and caveats: Overall, roughly 160 TCR beta chains were annotated as cytomegalovirus-associated.

The CDR3 spans 15 residues. From germline, CDR1 is SGHRS and CDR2 YFSETQ. The V segment lost 2 bases and the J segment 2 bases; nucleotides outside the gene matches: 5. A note on this clone: Its antigen is unknown.

It was with 60 Vbeta and 13 Jbeta primers that the PCR ran. Assay used: immunoSEQ multiplex PCR; TCRdb lists only in-frame clones, some missing. Of 110,000 or so clones detected, approximately 81% appear once; the ten largest clones hold under 2.5%. The specimen sequenced was PBMCs. The chain has TRBV5-1 and TRBJ2-3, with TRBD1 matching 7 bases. The receptor was derived from a woman under 40 in good health and CMV-seronegative. CDR3 sequence (DNA): TGCGCCAGCAGCTTAACGGGACAGCCCACAGATACGCAGTATTTT. Its translation is CASSLTGQPTDTQYF. Variable domain in full (rest from reference TRBV5-1 and TRBJ2-3): KAGVTQTPRYLIKTRGQQVTLSCSPISGHRSVSWYQQTPGQGLQFLFEYFSETQRNKGNFPGRFSGRQFSNSRSEMNVSTLELGDSALYLCASSLTGQPTDTQYFGPGTRLTVL.